This entry concerns a single T cell receptor (beta chain). Its binding antigen is unknown. Sequenced on a NextSeq 550. The Human TCR Profiling Kit (MiLaboratory) was used to make UMI-labeled 5' RACE TRB cDNA libraries. cDNA synthesis used the entire amount of extracted RNA, and PCR amplification then used the entire amount of cDNA produced. Libraries were prepared in parallel with an identical number of PCR cycles. On the authors' methods: MIGEC and MiXCR extracted about 53,000 +/- 10,000 unique UMI-labeled TRB cDNA molecules per library, requiring at least two reads per UMI. On average, each library contained about 40,000 +/- 10,000 functional in-frame TRB CDR3 nucleotide clonotypes without stop codons. After each sample was downsampled to 5000 UMI-labeled TRB molecules, VDJtools was used to calculate diversity metrics such as normalized Shannon-Wiener and Chao1. Clonotype-size-weighted physicochemical properties of the central five CDR3 residues (interaction energy, strength, volume and Kidera factor 4) were computed in VDJtools. TCRdb reprocessed the raw reads; every CDR3 protein sequence is a single record, and DNA is not supplied. TCRdb, not the authors, supplied the V and J calls. The sample table includes tens of thousands of distinct CDR3 sequences. 0.5% to 0.55% of the sample rests with the top ten.

These data originate in a study of CXCR3-negative and CXCR3-positive naive CD8 T cells (dated by TCRdb to about 2019). Background for the entire study: In total, about 135 million TRB reads were obtained, which works out to roughly 1.5 +/- 0.3 million reads per library. Diversity and physicochemical repertoire analyses covered over 10 donors pooled from two independent experiments. TRBV-TRBJ cluster analysis included naive subsets from a handful of donors and memory cells from 3 donors. The research as a whole found: Because surface CD5, which is linked to self-reactivity in mice, was comparable between the naive subsets, TCR interaction strength was also inferred from TRB CDR3 physicochemical properties. Freshly isolated PBMCs were used for most assays because CXCR3 expression went down partially after cryopreservation. Naive CXCR3-negative and CXCR3-positive cells from the same donor showed similar TRBV-TRBJ usage, whereas memory cells showed distinct patterns. Compared with CXCR3-negative naive cells, CXCR3-positive naive cells had TRB CDR3s with higher hydrophobicity (lower Kidera factor 4), lower energy, and higher strength and volume indices. Comparably high repertoire diversity was found in both naive subsets, whereas much lower repertoire diversity was found in memory CD8+ T cells.

Each CD8+ T cell subset was flow-sorted in triplicate, and some 300,000 cells per subset were placed directly into RLT lysis buffer. To keep memory contaminants out, a stringent definition of naive CD8+ T cells was applied: CD45RO-CCR7+CD27+CD95-. Using standard density gradient centrifugation, peripheral blood mononuclear cells were isolated from buffy coats. Naive CXCR3-negative and CXCR3-positive CD8+ T cells were flow-sorted on a FACSAria III. Total RNA was extracted from sorted cells using an RNeasy Mini Kit. The sample taken for sequencing was naive CXCR3+ CD8+ T cells from blood. The sample's cell subset or site label is to be understood as: CD45RO-CCR7+CD27+CD95- naive CD8+ T cells expressing CXCR3 (TNR3+). The receptor was derived from a human donor in good health. Some clones in this sample may be carry-over from other donors' samples.

The CDR3 protein is CATGFQETQYF. The V and J genes are TRBV25-1 and TRBJ2-5. The CDR3 spans 11 residues, from the cysteine through the phenylalanine. No DNA is recorded. The germline V gene sets CDR1 to MGHDK and CDR2 to SYGVNS.